Listed below are T cell receptor beta chains from one sample, sequenced in a study of T cell responses to AZD1222 COVID-19 vaccine. Generated by immunoSEQ multiplex PCR, the TCRdb table keeps only in-frame clones and is missing some. The sample consists of 110,000 to 150,000 clones, almost 90% of them appearing once. Specimen: peripheral blood, collected on day 0 of AZD1222 vaccination. The receptors shown here come from an adult in good health. The CDR3 runs from the conserved cysteine through the conserved F or W.

V: TRBV5-5
J: TRBJ1-3
CDR3: CASSLEPGLLVSFSGNTIYF

V: TRBV4-2
J: TRBJ2-7
CDR3: CASSQVAGEGYEQYF

V: TRBV2
J: TRBJ1-4
CDR3: CASRRDRVLTTNEKLFF

V: TRBV28
J: TRBJ1-5
CDR3: CASSGTGSRWNQPQHF

V: TRBV9
J: TRBJ1-2
CDR3: CATEGTDGYTF

V: TRBV6-5
J: TRBJ2-7
CDR3: CASSPRWTRDYEQYF

V: TRBV29-1
J: TRBJ2-5
CDR3: CSVAQHSQETQYF

V: TRBV7-9
J: TRBJ2-1
CDR3: CASSLIRGAYNEQFF

V: TRBV6-1
J: TRBJ1-5
CDR3: CASSEPEGTGAQPQHF

V: TRBV27
J: TRBJ1-5
CDR3: CASSFDRERNQPQHF

V: TRBV4-1
J: TRBJ2-1
CDR3: CASSQDTPASGHYNEQFF

V: TRBV4-3
J: TRBJ1-2
CDR3: CASSQDRAGDYGYTF

V: TRBV28
J: TRBJ1-2
CDR3: CASSLTGSYGYTF

V: TRBV27
J: TRBJ1-5
CDR3: CASSFKSGGDQPQHF

V: TRBV6-5
J: TRBJ1-3
CDR3: CASRRVFQSDTIYF

V: TRBV18
J: TRBJ1-2
CDR3: CASSPRPTGTSIRGSGYTF

V: TRBV4-1
J: TRBJ1-1
CDR3: CASSHGEGNTEAFF

V: TRBV4-1
J: TRBJ1-2
CDR3: CASSQEQGANYGYTF

V: TRBV7-9
J: TRBJ2-1
CDR3: CASSSRTGQYNEQFF

V: TRBV5-8
J: TRBJ1-5
CDR3: CASSLGNLPGKQPQHF

V: TRBV5-1
J: TRBJ2-5
CDR3: CASSLDGQAGETQYF

V: TRBV4-3
J: TRBJ1-3
CDR3: CASSQVTGGGRNTIYF

V: TRBV7-2
J: TRBJ1-3
CDR3: CASSLASRGDTIYF

V: TRBV6-2/TRBV6-3
J: TRBJ2-5
CDR3: CASSFAKTQYF

V: TRBV5-1
J: TRBJ2-1
CDR3: CASRAATSYNEQFF

V: TRBV5-6
J: TRBJ1-5
CDR3: CASSPGQGNQPQHF

V: TRBV5-6
J: TRBJ1-5
CDR3: CASSLGVGQPQHF

V: TRBV29-1
J: TRBJ2-7
CDR3: CSVETGNRYEQYF

V: TRBV13
J: TRBJ2-1
CDR3: CASRVGQGVDEQFF

V: TRBV6-5
J: TRBJ2-1
CDR3: CASPGLAAYNEQFF

V: TRBV30
J: TRBJ2-1
CDR3: CAWTEGFHEQFF

V: TRBV7-2
J: TRBJ2-7
CDR3: CASSFSGAYEQYF

V: TRBV28
J: TRBJ1-1
CDR3: CASSLVGGHIEAFF

V: TRBV5-4
J: TRBJ2-3
CDR3: CASSLDSLRTTDTQYF

V: TRBV9
J: TRBJ2-1
CDR3: CGARYNEQFF

V: TRBV12-5
J: TRBJ1-1
CDR3: CASGDSGSRAFF

V: TRBV18
J: TRBJ1-1
CDR3: CASSPSPVGNTEAFF

V: TRBV5-6
J: TRBJ1-5
CDR3: CASSLATRLSNQPQHF

V: TRBV5-1
J: TRBJ2-3
CDR3: CASSLRNMGADTQYF

V: TRBV12-3/TRBV12-4
J: TRBJ2-1
CDR3: CASSLSRGGEQFF

V: TRBV18
J: TRBJ1-4
CDR3: CASSPPYGGEKLFF

V: TRBV29-1
J: TRBJ1-2
CDR3: CSVVPESYGYTF

V: TRBV3-1/TRBV3-2
J: TRBJ2-1
CDR3: CASSQDFGRPPYNEQFF

V: TRBV9
J: TRBJ1-1
CDR3: CASSSQEYSEAFF

V: TRBV30
J: TRBJ1-5
CDR3: CAWDRGQGRQPQHF

V: TRBV3-1/TRBV3-2
J: TRBJ2-5
CDR3: CASSQTGREPQETQYF

V: TRBV6-5
J: TRBJ2-1
CDR3: CASSQTGGSYNEQFF